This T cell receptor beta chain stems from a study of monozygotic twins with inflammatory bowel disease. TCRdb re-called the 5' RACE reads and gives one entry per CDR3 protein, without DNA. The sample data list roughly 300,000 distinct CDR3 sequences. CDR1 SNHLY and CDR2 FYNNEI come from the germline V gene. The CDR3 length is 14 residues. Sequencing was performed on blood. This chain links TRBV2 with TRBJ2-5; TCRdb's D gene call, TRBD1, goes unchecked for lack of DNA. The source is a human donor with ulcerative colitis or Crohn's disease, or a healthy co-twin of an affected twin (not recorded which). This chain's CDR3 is CASSGVTGTETQYF.